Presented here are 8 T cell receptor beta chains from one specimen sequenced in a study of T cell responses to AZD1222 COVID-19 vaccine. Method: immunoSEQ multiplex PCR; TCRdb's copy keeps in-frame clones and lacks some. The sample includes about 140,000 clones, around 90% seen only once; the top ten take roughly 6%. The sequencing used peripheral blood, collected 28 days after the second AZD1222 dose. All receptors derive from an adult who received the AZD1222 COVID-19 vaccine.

CDR3 sequence: CASSLGRTQETQYF. The CDR3 bases are TGTGCCAGCAGTTTGGGTCGGACCCAAGAGACCCAGTACTTC. This chain uses TRBV6-5 with TRBJ2-5; D is ambiguous. The V and J ends lost 4 bases and 1 base respectively, with 10 bases between them. In germline, CDR1 is MNHEY, CDR2 SVGAGI. The CDR3 contains 14 residues.

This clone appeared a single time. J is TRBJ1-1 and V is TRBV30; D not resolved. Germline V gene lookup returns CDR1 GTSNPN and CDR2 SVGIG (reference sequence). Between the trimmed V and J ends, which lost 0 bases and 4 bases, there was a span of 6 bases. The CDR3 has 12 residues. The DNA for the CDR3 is TGTGCCTGGAGTGTAGGTACCACTGAAGCTTTCTTT. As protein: CAWSVGTTEAFF.

CDR3 nucleotide sequence: TGTGCCAGCAGCCACCTACTAGCGGGAGGTGCCGGGGAGCTGTTTTTT. Residues: CASSHLLAGGAGELFF. The chain recombines TRBV6-2 or TRBV6-3 with TRBJ2-2, with TRBD2 identical over 12 bases. The CDR3 length is 16 residues. In germline, CDR1 is MNHEY, CDR2 SVGEGT. V was clipped by 6 bases and J by 6 bases; unmatched bases: 8.

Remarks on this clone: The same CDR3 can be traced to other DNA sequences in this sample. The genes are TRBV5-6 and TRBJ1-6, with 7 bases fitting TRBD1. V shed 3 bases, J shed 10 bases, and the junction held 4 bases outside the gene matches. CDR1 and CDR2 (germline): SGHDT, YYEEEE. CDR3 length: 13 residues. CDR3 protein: CASSSYRGSPLHF. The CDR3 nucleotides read TGTGCCAGCAGCTCCTACAGGGGATCACCCCTCCACTTT.

The CDR3 region is CASSPPSQGAGGELFF. CDR3 coding DNA: TGTGCCAGCTCACCACCGAGTCAGGGGGCCGGCGGGGAGCTGTTTTTT. This sequence joins TRBV18 and TRBJ2-2; 8 positions match TRBD1. The CDR3 spans 16 residues. CDR1 is KGHSH and CDR2 is LQKENI in the germline V gene. V shed 0 bases, J shed 7 bases, and the junction held 7 bases outside the gene matches.

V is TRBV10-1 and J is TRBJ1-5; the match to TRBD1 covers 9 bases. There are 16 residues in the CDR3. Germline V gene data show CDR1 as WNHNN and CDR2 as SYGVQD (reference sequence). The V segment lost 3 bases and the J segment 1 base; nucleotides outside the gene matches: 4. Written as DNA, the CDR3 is TGCGCCAGCAGTGAAACTGACAGGGGGAGCAATCAGCCCCAGCATTTT. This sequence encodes CASSETDRGSNQPQHF.

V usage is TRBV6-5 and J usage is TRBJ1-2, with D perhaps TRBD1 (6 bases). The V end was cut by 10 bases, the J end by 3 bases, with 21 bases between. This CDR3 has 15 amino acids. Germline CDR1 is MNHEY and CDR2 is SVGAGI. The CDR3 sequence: CATGGGSGADYGYTF. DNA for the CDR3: TGTGCCACAGGCGGCGGGTCAGGGGCGGACTATGGCTACACCTTC.

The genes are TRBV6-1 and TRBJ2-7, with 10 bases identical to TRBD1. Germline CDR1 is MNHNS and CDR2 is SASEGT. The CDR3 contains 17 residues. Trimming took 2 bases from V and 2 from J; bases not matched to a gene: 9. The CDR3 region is CASSERLPGTGAYEQYF. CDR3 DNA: TGTGCCAGCAGTGAACGGCTCCCGGGGACAGGGGCCTACGAGCAGTACTTC.